This TCR beta chain derives from a study of T cells after yellow fever vaccination. General study points: One caveat is that FACS-sorted repertoires could contain abundant clonotypes contaminating from the bulk population. Some clonotypes were seen in both the CD4 and the CD8 compartments. These made up a small share and likely arose from convergent recombination.

TCRdb re-called the 5' RACE reads through MiXCR, storing one row per CDR3 protein. The repertoire holds a few hundred thousand distinct CDR3 sequences, with roughly 17% as singletons. The V gene's germline CDR1 is SGHNT and CDR2 YYREEE (reference sequence). Trimming left V 1 base short and J 1 base short, with 11 bases between. The CDR3 totals 15 residues. Comment on this clonotype: Its antigen is unknown.

The receptor was isolated from a young man who received the YFV17D yellow fever vaccine. V and J are TRBV5-4 and TRBJ1-2; D is perhaps TRBD1 (5 bases). This sample comprised PBMCs, obtained 5 to 6 days after the first yellow fever vaccination. The CDR3 protein is CASSLPRDLNYGYTF. CDR3 nucleotide sequence: TGTGCCAGCAGCTTGCCCCGGGACCTTAACTATGGCTACACCTTC. The full variable domain, in which reference TRBV5-4 and TRBJ1-2 provide the parts outside the CDR3, is ETGVTQSPTHLIKTRGQQVTLRCSSQSGHNTVSWYQQALGQGPQFIFQYYREEENGRGNFPPRFSGLQFPNYSSELNVNALELDDSALYLCASSLPRDLNYGYTFGSGTRLTVV.